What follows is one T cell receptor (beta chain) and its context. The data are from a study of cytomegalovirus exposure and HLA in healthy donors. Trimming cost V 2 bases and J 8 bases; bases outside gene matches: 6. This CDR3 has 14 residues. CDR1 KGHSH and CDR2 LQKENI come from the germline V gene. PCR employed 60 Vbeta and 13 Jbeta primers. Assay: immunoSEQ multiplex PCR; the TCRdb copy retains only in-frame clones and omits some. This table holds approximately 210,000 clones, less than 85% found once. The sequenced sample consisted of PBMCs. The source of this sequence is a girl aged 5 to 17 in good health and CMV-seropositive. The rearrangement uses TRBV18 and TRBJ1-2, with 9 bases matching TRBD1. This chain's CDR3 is CASSPTDRGGGYTF. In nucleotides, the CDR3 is TGTGCCAGCTCACCAACGGACAGGGGCGGAGGCTACACCTTC.